The T cell receptor (beta chain) under discussion was sequenced for a study of CDR3 diversity in severe acne. Via MiXCR, TCRdb re-called the PCR reads, giving one row per CDR3 protein. The repertoire holds around 100,000 distinct CDR3 sequences, with roughly half as singletons. CDR1 and CDR2 from the germline V gene are SEHNR and FQNEAQ (reference sequence). Trimming left V 2 bases short and J 5 bases short, with 15 bases between. The CDR3 runs to 16 residues. The clonotype was recovered from a male donor with acne. The chain couples TRBV7-9 to TRBJ2-2, with D tentatively TRBD1 (6 bases). Sequenced: blood. CDR3 residues: CASSLPRIGGTGELFF. The CDR3 DNA reads TGTGCCAGCAGCTTACCCAGGATAGGGGGAACCGGGGAGCTGTTTTTT.